This TCR beta chain is drawn from a study of cytomegalovirus exposure and HLA in healthy donors. Overall study context: Out of 398 genotyped donors, about 84% belonged to the Caucasian-associated ancestry cluster. Study conclusions and caveats: TRBV6-2, TRBV6-3 and some other V segments were excluded as indistinguishable. In terms of immune exposure information, only CMV serostatus was available.

Trimming took 6 bases from V and 3 from J; bases not matched to a gene: 4. Germline V gene data show CDR1 as LNHDA and CDR2 as SQIVND (reference sequence). This CDR3 contains 15 residues. The PCR ran on 60 Vbeta and 13 Jbeta primers. Measured with immunoSEQ multiplex PCR; TCRdb has only the in-frame clones, and not every one. This sample has 84,000 or so clones, with approximately 80% found just once. This clone was seen more than once but under ten times. What it binds is unknown. The sequencing sample was made of PBMCs. The genes are TRBV19 and TRBJ1-6; 8 bases line up with TRBD1. This receptor was identified in a man aged 45-65 years in good health and CMV-seronegative. The CDR3 region is CASRPGQGYNSPLHF. The CDR3 DNA follows: TGTGCCAGTAGACCCGGACAGGGCTATAATTCACCCCTCCACTTT. Using reference TRBV19 and TRBJ1-6 for the parts outside the CDR3, the full variable domain is DGGITQSPKYLFRKEGQNVTLSCEQNLNHDAMYWYRQDPGQGLRLIYYSQIVNDFQKGDIAEGYSVSREKKESFPLTVTSAQKNPTAFYLCASRPGQGYNSPLHFGNGTRLTVT.